The clone carrying this T cell receptor (beta chain) was seen a handful of times. What it recognizes is unknown. In germline, CDR1 is SGHTA, CDR2 FQGNSA. The CDR3 sequence is 14 residues long. V shed 5 bases and J 7 bases; nucleotides not matched to a gene: 7. Clones were sequenced by immunoSEQ multiplex PCR, and TCRdb holds only the in-frame ones, with some missing. Among 55,000 to 65,000 clones listed, approximately 90% were seen once. This sample was taken from a study of OX40 agonist ivuxolimab in advanced cancers. Study overall: Recorded diagnoses for dose-escalation patients were hepatocellular carcinoma, melanoma, renal cell or head and neck cancer. The dose-escalation cohort was roughly 83% male, with a mean age of around 54 years, ranging about 23 to 90.

General study points: Still undetermined is the antigen specificity of the expanded peripheral T cells. Clonal expansion from baseline to week 6 occurred in both CD4+ and CD8+ T cells.

The receptor was isolated from an adult with an advanced solid tumor such as melanoma, head and neck, liver or kidney cancer. This specimen was CD4+ or CD8+ T cells sorted from blood, taken in a trial of the OX40 agonist ivuxolimab. The rearrangement joins TRBV7-2 to TRBJ2-2, with 7 bases matching TRBD1. In DNA, the CDR3 is TGTGCCAGCAGCAGGACAGGTTGGGGCGGGGAGCTGTTTTTT. Amino acid sequence: CASSRTGWGGELFF.